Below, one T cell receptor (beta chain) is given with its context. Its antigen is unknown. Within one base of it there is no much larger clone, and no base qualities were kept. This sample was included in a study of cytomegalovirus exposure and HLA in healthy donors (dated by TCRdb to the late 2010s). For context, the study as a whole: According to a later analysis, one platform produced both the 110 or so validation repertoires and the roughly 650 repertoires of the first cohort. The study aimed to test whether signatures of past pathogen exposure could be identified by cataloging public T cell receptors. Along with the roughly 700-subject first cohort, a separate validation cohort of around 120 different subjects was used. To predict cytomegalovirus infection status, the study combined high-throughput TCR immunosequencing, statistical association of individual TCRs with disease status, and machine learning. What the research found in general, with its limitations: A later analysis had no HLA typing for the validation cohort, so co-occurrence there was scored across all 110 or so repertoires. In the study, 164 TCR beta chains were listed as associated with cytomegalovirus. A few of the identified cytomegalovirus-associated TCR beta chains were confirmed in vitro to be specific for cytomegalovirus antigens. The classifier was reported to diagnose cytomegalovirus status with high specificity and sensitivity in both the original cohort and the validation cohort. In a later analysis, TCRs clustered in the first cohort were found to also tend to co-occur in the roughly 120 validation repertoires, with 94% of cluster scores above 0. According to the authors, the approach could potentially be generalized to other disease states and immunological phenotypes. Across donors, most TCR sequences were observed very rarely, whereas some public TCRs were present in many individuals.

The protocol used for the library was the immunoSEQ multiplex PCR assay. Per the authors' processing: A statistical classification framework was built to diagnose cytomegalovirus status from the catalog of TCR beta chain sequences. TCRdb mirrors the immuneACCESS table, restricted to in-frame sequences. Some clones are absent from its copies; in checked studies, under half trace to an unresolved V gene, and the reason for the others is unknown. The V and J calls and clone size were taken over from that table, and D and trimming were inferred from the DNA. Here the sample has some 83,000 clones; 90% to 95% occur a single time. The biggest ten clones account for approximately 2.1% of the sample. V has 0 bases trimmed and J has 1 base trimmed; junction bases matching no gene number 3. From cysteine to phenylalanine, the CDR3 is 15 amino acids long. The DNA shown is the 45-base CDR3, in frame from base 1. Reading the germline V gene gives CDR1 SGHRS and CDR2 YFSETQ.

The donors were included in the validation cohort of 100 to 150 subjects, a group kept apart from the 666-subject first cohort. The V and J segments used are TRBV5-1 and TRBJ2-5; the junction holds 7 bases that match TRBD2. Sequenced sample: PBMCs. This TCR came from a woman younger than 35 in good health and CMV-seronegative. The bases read TGCGCCAGCAGCTTGGGGGGAGGGTTCCAAGAGACCCAGTACTTC. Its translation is CASSLGGGFQETQYF.